The next 2 T cell receptor beta chains were all read from a single sample in a study of cytomegalovirus exposure and HLA in healthy donors. Vbeta (60) and Jbeta (13) primers were used in the PCR. The protocol was immunoSEQ multiplex PCR, while the TCRdb copy is restricted to in-frame clones and leaves out a portion. Among 150,000 to 200,000 clones listed, around 70% were seen once. The specimen sequenced was PBMCs. The receptor source for this set is a man aged 18 to 30 in good health and CMV-seropositive.

The chain recombines TRBV30 with TRBJ1-1, with D tentatively TRBD1 (5 bases). V was shortened by 3 bases and J by 1 base, with 12 bases between the two germline ends. Germline CDR1 and CDR2: GTSNPN and SVGIG (reference sequence). CDR3 length: 14 residues. CDR3 in amino acids: CAWSLGHGNTEAFF. Here the CDR3 DNA reads TGTGCCTGGAGCCTCGGACATGGGAACACTGAAGCTTTCTTT.

V is TRBV30 and J is TRBJ2-7; 8 bases fit TRBD1. J lost 2 bases, V lost 4 bases, and 10 bases had no gene match. CDR3 length equals 15 residues. Germline CDR1 and CDR2: GTSNPN and SVGIG (reference sequence). The CDR3 nucleotides read TGTGCCTGGAACAAGGGGACAGGCCTAACCTACGAGCAGTACGTC. Protein: CAWNKGTGLTYEQYV.